The 30 T cell receptor beta chains given below trace back to one sample, sequenced in a study of early T cells in non-severe SARS-CoV-2 infection. MiXCR was run by TCRdb on the 5' RACE reads, yielding one entry per CDR3 protein. The sample consists of about 70,000 distinct CDR3 sequences, approximately 12% of them appearing once. Sample: whole blood. These receptors originate from an adult who was a healthcare worker with PCR-confirmed SARS-CoV-2 infection or an uninfected control (not recorded which).

The sample holds many counts of this clonotype. The chain carries TRBV4-3 and TRBJ2-6; D unclear. CDR3 length: 16 residues. The V end was cut by 0 bases, the J end by 0 bases, with 6 bases between. In germline, CDR1 is LGHNA, CDR2 YSLEER. CDR3 DNA: TGCGCCAGCAGCCAAGACATTAGCTCTGGGGCCAACGTCCTGACTTTC. Translating gives CASSQDISSGANVLTF.

This chain connects TRBV16 to TRBJ2-1; D remains ambiguous. CDR1 is KGHSY, CDR2 FQNENV, per germline. The CDR3 has 13 amino acids. The CDR3 here is CRSSQLRDNEQFF. In nucleotides, the CDR3 is TGTCGCAGCAGCCAATTGAGAGACAATGAGCAGTTCTTC.

This clonotype came up many times. The chain employs TRBV20-1 and TRBJ1-5, with 9 bases fitting TRBD1. Germline CDR1 DFQATT, CDR2 SNEGSKA (reference sequence). The J segment lost 7 bases and the V segment lost 6 bases, leaving 7 bases of the junction unmatched. The CDR3 is made up of 13 amino acids. The CDR3 is CSAQQGARQPQHF. CDR3 coding DNA: TGCAGTGCCCAACAGGGGGCTAGGCAGCCCCAGCATTTT.

This clonotype has a count of ten or more. The chain joins TRBV27 to TRBJ2-7; 10 nucleotides agree with TRBD1. V was pared by 3 bases and J by 4 bases, with 6 bases of the junction left unmatched. This CDR3 contains 15 residues. The V gene's germline CDR1 is MNHEY and CDR2 SMNVEV (reference sequence). DNA of the CDR3: TGTGCCAGCAGTTTCAGACCGGGACAGGGGTACGAGCAGTACTTC. It codes for CASSFRPGQGYEQYF.

V usage is TRBV29-1 and J usage is TRBJ1-2; TRBD1 matches 9 bases. With 3 bases clipped from V and 0 bases from J, the junction kept 11 bases outside the gene matches. Germline V gives CDR1 SQVTM, CDR2 ANQGSEA. The CDR3 contains 17 residues. The DNA of the CDR3 is TGCAGCGTTGACTGGAGGGACAGGGCTAAAGCTAACTATGGCTACACCTTC. It encodes CSVDWRDRAKANYGYTF.

This clonotype was counted many times. The chain couples TRBV7-2 to TRBJ2-7; D is ambiguous. V was trimmed by 1 base and J by 5 bases, leaving 15 bases between them. Germline-derived CDR1 and CDR2 are SGHTA and FQGNSA. CDR3 length: 15 residues. Here the CDR3 DNA reads TGTGCCAGCAGCTTAGGCGTCAGTATCACCGACGAGCAGTACTTC. The encoded protein is CASSLGVSITDEQYF.

There are many counts of this clonotype. V is TRBV6-1 and J is TRBJ2-5, with TRBD1 identical over 11 bases. This CDR3 spans 18 amino acids. Germline lookup yields CDR1 MNHNS and CDR2 SASEGT. V shed 0 bases, J shed 7 bases, and the junction held 13 bases outside the gene matches. CDR3 region: CASSEALGQGARRMTQYF. CDR3 coding DNA: TGTGCCAGCAGTGAAGCGCTCGGACAGGGGGCAAGAAGGATGACCCAGTACTTC.

This clonotype showed up many times. J is TRBJ1-1 and V is TRBV20-1; D gene uncertain. Trimming removed 6 bases from V and 1 base from J, with 12 bases in between. The germline V gene encodes CDR1 DFQATT and CDR2 SNEGSKA (reference sequence). The length of the CDR3 is 13 residues. CDR3 sequence reads: CSAVVRRNTEAFF. In DNA form, the CDR3 reads TGCAGTGCCGTAGTTAGACGGAACACTGAAGCTTTCTTT.

This clonotype was counted many times. The V gene is TRBV29-1, the J gene TRBJ1-1; no clear D. CDR3 size: 12 residues. Trimming cost V 3 bases and J 1 base, with 6 bases left between them. Germline V lookup: CDR1 SQVTM, CDR2 ANQGSEA. The CDR3, as DNA: TGCAGCGTTGAGACGGAGAACACTGAAGCTTTCTTT. Its translation: CSVETENTEAFF.

This clonotype was observed at least ten times. This chain links TRBV11-2 with TRBJ1-5; 7 bases agree with TRBD1. The V and J ends lost 2 bases and 1 base, in that order; junction bases with no gene match: 2. The CDR3 length is 15 residues. Germline CDR1 SGHAT, CDR2 FQNNGV. The DNA for the CDR3 is TGTGCCAGCAGCTTAAACAGGGGCAGCAATCAGCCCCAGCATTTT. Protein product: CASSLNRGSNQPQHF.

This clonotype was found many times. V usage is TRBV5-4 and J usage is TRBJ1-6; 8 bases are a match to TRBD1. CDR3 length equals 15 residues. V shed 4 bases, J shed 10 bases, and the junction held 10 bases outside the gene matches. Germline CDR1 and CDR2: SGHNT and YYREEE (reference sequence). CDR3 sequence (DNA): TGTGCCAGCAGCCCCAGACAGGGGATCATCTCACCCCTCCACTTT. This gives the protein CASSPRQGIISPLHF.

This clonotype was found many times. CDR3 in DNA: TGCGCCAGCAGCCAGTCACCGGGACAGTCTTCCACCGGGGAGCTGTTTTTT. Translating it yields CASSQSPGQSSTGELFF. V gene TRBV5-1 combines with J gene TRBJ2-2, with 7 positions matching TRBD1. With 4 bases clipped from V and 4 bases from J, the junction kept 13 bases outside the gene matches. The CDR3 totals 17 residues. Germline CDR1 and CDR2: SGHRS and YFSETQ.

Ten or more counts support this clonotype. The gene calls are TRBV12-3 or TRBV12-4 and TRBJ2-7; D is tentatively TRBD1 or TRBD2 (5 bases each). Trimming removed 6 bases at V and 2 bases at J, with 11 bases between. CDR3 length: 13 amino acids. The CDR3 loop is CASSRDPTYEQYF. For the CDR3, the DNA is TGTGCCAGCAGCCGGGACCCTACCTACGAGCAGTACTTC.

This clonotype was found many times. The J gene is TRBJ2-3, the V gene TRBV28, with TRBD2 matching over 10 bases. The V segment lost 5 bases and the J segment 7 bases; nucleotides outside the gene matches: 27. This CDR3 contains 21 residues. Germline CDR1 is MDHEN and CDR2 is SYDVKM. CDR3 amino acids: CASSGVSPGGTSGNRVNTQYF. The CDR3, as DNA: TGTGCCAGCAGTGGGGTTTCCCCAGGGGGTACTAGCGGGAATAGGGTTAATACGCAGTATTTT. The variable domain in full, completed from reference TRBV28 and TRBJ2-3, reads DVKVTQSSRYLVKRTGEKVFLECVQDMDHENMFWYRQDPGLGLRLIYFSYDVKMKEKGDIPEGYSVSREKKERFSLILESASTNQTSMYLCASSGVSPGGTSGNRVNTQYFGPGTRLTVL.

This clonotype was counted many times. One end of the junction varies from germline; a read error may be responsible. CDR3 sequence (DNA): TGTGCCAGCAGTTTAGCGCTTGATGAGCGGTTCTTC. Amino acids: CASSLALDERFF. The chain recombines TRBV12-3 or TRBV12-4 with TRBJ2-1; D is undetermined. The CDR3 is 12 residues long.

Many counts were recorded for this clonotype. The gene calls are TRBV20-1 and TRBJ2-5; 8 nucleotides line up with TRBD1. This CDR3 is built from 14 residues. CDR1 and CDR2 (germline): DFQATT, SNEGSKA (reference sequence). The V gene end was trimmed by 2 bases and the J gene end by 4 bases; junction bases not matched to a gene: 6. The CDR3 bases are TGCAGTGCTAGAACAGGGGGTACTAGAGAGACCCAGTACTTC. As protein: CSARTGGTRETQYF.

This clonotype was recorded many times. The gene calls are TRBV29-1 and TRBJ2-1; the D gene could be TRBD1 or TRBD2 (5 bases each). Germline lookup yields CDR1 SQVTM and CDR2 ANQGSEA. V lost 3 bases and J lost 6, with 12 bases in between. The CDR3 covers 13 residues. The CDR3 loop reads CSVDEGPVNEQFF. In nucleotides, the CDR3 is TGCAGCGTTGATGAGGGACCCGTCAATGAGCAGTTCTTC.

This chain uses TRBV6-2 or TRBV6-3 with TRBJ2-2, with 9 bases matching TRBD2. The CDR3 totals 16 residues. Germline-derived CDR1 and CDR2 are MNHEY and SVGEGT. J was trimmed by 2 bases and V by 6 bases; bases with no gene match: 7. The chain's CDR3 is CASSSSGLANTGELFF. The DNA for the CDR3 is TGTGCCAGCAGCTCCTCGGGACTAGCAAACACCGGGGAGCTGTTTTTT.

This clonotype was recorded many times. The chain carries TRBV29-1 and TRBJ1-1; D unclear. V was clipped by 6 bases and J by 0 bases, with 11 bases between them. Per the germline V gene, CDR1 is SQVTM and CDR2 is ANQGSEA. The CDR3 extends over 13 amino acids. The CDR3 coding sequence is TGCAGCGTGTCCGAAGGAATGAACACTGAAGCTTTCTTT. It yields the protein CSVSEGMNTEAFF.

This clonotype was seen at least ten times. The rearrangement uses TRBV7-8 and TRBJ2-3; 7 nucleotides align to TRBD1. This CDR3 is 15 amino acids long. Germline V gene sequence: CDR1 SGHVS, CDR2 FQNEAQ. V gave up 5 bases and J gave up 3 bases; unmatched junction bases: 8. Here the CDR3 reads CASSPTGIGTDTQYF. In DNA, the CDR3 is TGTGCCAGCAGCCCGACAGGGATAGGGACAGATACGCAGTATTTT.

There are many counts of this clonotype. This rearrangement joins TRBV6-6 to TRBJ2-3; no reliable D call. The CDR3 contains 13 residues. V was shortened by 4 bases and J by 1 base, with 6 bases between the two germline ends. Germline CDR1 MNHNY, CDR2 SVGAGI (reference sequence). The CDR3 reads CASSSPGTDTQYF. CDR3 nucleotides: TGTGCCAGCAGTTCCCCGGGCACAGATACGCAGTATTTT.

This clonotype was recorded many times. The chain carries TRBV11-2 and TRBJ2-5; D could derive from TRBD1 or TRBD2 (5 bases each). V was pared by 6 bases and J by 0 bases, with 14 bases between. Per the germline V gene, CDR1 is SGHAT and CDR2 is FQNNGV. The CDR3 contains 15 residues. The CDR3 sequence: CASRRPGPNQETQYF. For the CDR3, the DNA is TGTGCCAGCAGAAGGCCGGGACCCAACCAAGAGACCCAGTACTTC.

This clonotype was seen many times. CDR3 loop: CASSLGGAPDTQYF. CDR3 bases: TGTGCCAGCAGTTTAGGGGGGGCCCCTGATACGCAGTATTTT. The genes are TRBV12-3 or TRBV12-4 and TRBJ2-3; either TRBD1 or TRBD2 may fit D (6 bases each). The germline V and J ends were trimmed by 1 base and 6 bases, with 11 bases remaining between them. The CDR3 is 14 amino acids.

This clonotype was found a few times. The chain employs TRBV28 and TRBJ1-2; 8 bases match TRBD1. Germline CDR1 reads MDHEN; CDR2 reads SYDVKM. Trimming at V came to 2 bases and at J to 8 bases, leaving 10 bases not matched to a gene. The CDR3 is 15 amino acids. CDR3 bases: TGTGCCAGCAGTTTACCCCAGACAGGGGAAAGCGGCTACACCTTC. Translation: CASSLPQTGESGYTF.

In its sample, this clonotype was seen many times. The gene calls are TRBV12-3 or TRBV12-4 and TRBJ2-5; D may be TRBD2 (6 bases). This CDR3 is built from 12 residues. The germline V and J ends were trimmed by 2 bases and 13 bases, with 14 bases remaining between them. The CDR3 DNA reads TGTGCCAGCAGTTTAAGGGGAGGAGGCCCGTACTTC. Translating it yields CASSLRGGGPYF.

This clonotype was detected ten times or more. The chain combines TRBV15 with TRBJ2-7, with D possibly being TRBD2 (5 bases). The ends were cut back, 1 base at V and 5 bases at J, with 6 bases in the middle. This CDR3 contains 12 residues. Germline V CDR1 and CDR2: LNHNV, YYDKDF (reference sequence). CDR3 sequence (DNA): TGTGCCACCAGCAGAGTCGGGAACGAGCAGTACTTC. Encoded protein: CATSRVGNEQYF.

This clonotype was seen ten or more times. This chain uses TRBV5-1 with TRBJ2-3; D is possibly TRBD2 (6 bases). This CDR3 region has 13 residues. The V end lost 3 bases, the J end lost 4 bases, and 9 bases lay between the germline ends. Germline V gene data show CDR1 as SGHRS and CDR2 as YFSETQ. CDR3 DNA sequence: TGCGCCAGCAGCTACGGGACTTCAGATACGCAGTATTTT. Translating it yields CASSYGTSDTQYF.

The J gene is TRBJ2-5, the V gene TRBV3-1; 11 nucleotides agree with TRBD2. This CDR3 contains 15 residues. Per germline, CDR1 LGHDT and CDR2 YNNKEL (reference sequence). Unmatched junction bases numbered 6, after V lost 4 bases and J lost 5 bases. The CDR3 loop reads CASSPSGGPSETQYF. In DNA, the CDR3 is TGTGCCAGCAGCCCTAGCGGGGGGCCGTCTGAGACCCAGTACTTC.

Turning to this clonotype: It may be a read error: a sequence one base away is much more abundant. The CDR3 protein is CASSPLAGGVADTQYF. In nucleotides, the CDR3 is TGTGCCAGCAGCCCCCTAGCGGGAGGGGTGGCAGATACGCAGTATTTT. The chain uses TRBV13 and TRBJ2-3; 12 bases are a match to TRBD2. CDR3 size: 16 residues. After removal of 5 bases from V and 4 bases from J, the junction contained 7 bases not matched to a gene. CDR1 and CDR2 (germline): PRHDT, FYEKMQ (reference sequence).

The sample holds many counts of this clonotype. The V gene is TRBV20-1, the J gene TRBJ1-6, with D possibly being TRBD1 (6 bases). V lost 3 bases and J lost 6, with 15 bases in between. From germline, CDR1 is DFQATT and CDR2 SNEGSKA (reference sequence). CDR3 size: 15 residues. The CDR3 loop reads CSARGGGGSNSPLHF. As DNA, the CDR3 is TGCAGTGCTAGGGGTGGAGGGGGGTCTAATTCACCCCTCCACTTT.